The next 21 T cell receptor beta chains were all read from a single sample in a study of T-cell reconstitution after alpha-beta-depleted transplantation in children. Unique molecular identifiers were built into the TCRbeta library. Each CDR3 protein gets one entry after TCRdb re-called the PCR reads with MiXCR. The sample records some 300,000 distinct CDR3 sequences, around 9.1% being singletons. Sample: PBMCs, taken before TCRalphabeta/CD19-depleted stem cell transplant. The receptors come from a boy under two years old with acute myeloid leukemia, due to receive a stem cell transplant.

This clonotype was observed a handful of times. The chain joins TRBV4-3 to TRBJ2-5; 8 positions agree with TRBD1. With 1 base clipped from V and 2 bases from J, the junction kept 6 bases outside the gene matches. CDR1 is LGHNA, CDR2 YSLEER, per germline. The CDR3 is 16 residues long. The CDR3 DNA is TGCGCCAGCAGCCAAGCCCGGGACAGGCCACAAGAGACCCAGTACTTC. This gives the protein CASSQARDRPQETQYF.

This clonotype was observed at least ten times. The rearrangement uses TRBV20-1 and TRBJ1-1, with TRBD1 matching 7 bases. Germline CDR1 reads DFQATT; CDR2 reads SNEGSKA (reference sequence). The CDR3 length is 14 residues. V lost 4 bases and J lost 2; bases outside the gene matches: 7. The CDR3 protein is CSAIPTGSNTEAFF. The DNA of the CDR3 is TGCAGTGCTATCCCGACAGGGTCAAACACTGAAGCTTTCTTT.

This clonotype was counted ten times or more. This chain links TRBV19 with TRBJ1-1, with D uncertain. This CDR3 has 11 residues. Germline values: CDR1 LNHDA, CDR2 SQIVND (reference sequence). V was cut by 6 bases and J by 7 bases, with 9 bases left in between. CDR3 DNA: TGTGCCAGTAGGGTATGGAATGAAGCTTTCTTT. The encoded protein is CASRVWNEAFF.

Many counts were recorded for this clonotype. The rearrangement links TRBV7-9 to TRBJ1-5, with 8 bases lining up with TRBD1. The CDR3 loop spans 15 amino acids. The trim removed 5 bases at V and 7 bases at J, leaving 10 bases unmatched. The germline CDR1 and CDR2 sequences are SEHNR and FQNEAQ (reference sequence). CDR3 nucleotides: TGTGCCAGCAGCGGGTTGACAGGGGAAGACCAGCCCCAGCATTTT. It translates to CASSGLTGEDQPQHF.

CDR3 bases: TGTGCCAGCAGTTACTTGACTAGAGACGAGCAGTACTTC. This sequence encodes CASSYLTRDEQYF. The V gene is TRBV6-5, the J gene TRBJ2-7; tentative D call: TRBD2 (6 bases). Trimming took off 1 base at V and 5 bases at J, with 9 bases between the two ends. The CDR3 sequence is 13 residues long. Germline CDR1 and CDR2: MNHEY and SVGAGI.

This clonotype was counted many times. The chain employs TRBV12-3 or TRBV12-4 and TRBJ2-5; either TRBD1 or TRBD2 may supply D (7 bases each). The CDR3 loop spans 16 amino acids. V lost 5 bases and J lost 5, with 21 bases in between. Here the CDR3 DNA reads TGTGCCAGCAGTCCGGAAGACAGGGAGGGGTTGGAGACCCAGTACTTC. Its protein is CASSPEDREGLETQYF.

This clonotype has only a few counts. The CDR3 nucleotides are TGTGCCAGCAGCGAGGGACAGCCCTACAATGAGCAGTTCTTC. Its protein product is CASSEGQPYNEQFF. The J gene is TRBJ2-1, the V gene TRBV7-3; 7 bases agree with TRBD1. The ends lost 5 bases at V and 2 bases at J; junction bases unmatched: 3. The CDR3 length is 14 residues. Germline V gene data show CDR1 as SGHTA and CDR2 as FQGTGA.

This clonotype was counted a few times. The chain joins TRBV20-1 to TRBJ2-3, with 8 bases lining up with TRBD2. Germline values: CDR1 DFQATT, CDR2 SNEGSKA (reference sequence). The CDR3 consists of 14 residues. Trimming at V came to 7 bases and at J to 2 bases, leaving 8 bases not matched to a gene. The CDR3 spells CSVVASGSTDTQYF. DNA of the CDR3: TGCAGTGTGGTGGCTAGCGGGTCCACAGATACGCAGTATTTT.

This clonotype appeared a few times. This sequence joins TRBV19 and TRBJ2-5; possibly TRBD2 for D (6 bases). With 3 bases removed from V and 4 bases from J, the gap between germline ends came to 6 bases. The germline CDR1 and CDR2 sequences are LNHDA and SQIVND (reference sequence). The CDR3 spans 12 residues. CDR3 residues: CASSMGGETQYF. CDR3 coding DNA: TGTGCCAGTAGTATGGGGGGAGAGACCCAGTACTTC.

This clonotype was recorded many times. The chain links TRBV19 to TRBJ2-2; weak D call: TRBD2 (5 bases). With 5 bases removed from V and 3 bases from J, the gap between germline ends came to 10 bases. Germline CDR1 LNHDA, CDR2 SQIVND (reference sequence). The CDR3 loop spans 14 amino acids. CDR3 coding DNA: TGTGCCAGTAGTGACTGGACTGACACCGGGGAGCTGTTTTTT. Protein sequence: CASSDWTDTGELFF.

This clonotype was found many times. This sequence joins TRBV6-1 and TRBJ2-1; D is unclear. The V end lost 2 bases, the J end lost 4 bases, and 21 bases lay between the germline ends. This CDR3 is 18 amino acids long. In germline, CDR1 is MNHNS, CDR2 SASEGT. The CDR3: CASSESWWTNGFYNEQFF. The CDR3, as DNA: TGTGCCAGCAGTGAAAGTTGGTGGACGAATGGTTTTTACAATGAGCAGTTCTTC.

This clonotype was detected a few times. The germline gene is not matched at one end of the junction; a read error may be the cause. The V and J genes are TRBV19 and TRBJ2-4; D may be TRBD1 or TRBD2 (6 bases each). The germline V gene encodes CDR1 LNHDA and CDR2 SQIVND (reference sequence). The CDR3 length is 17 residues. CDR3 in amino acids: CATSMGGRRSAKNIQYF. The DNA of the CDR3 is TGTGCCACTAGTATGGGGGGCAGGAGGTCAGCCAAAAACATTCAGTACTTC.

This clonotype has ten or more counts. The chain links TRBV12-3 or TRBV12-4 to TRBJ2-1, with 11 nucleotides matching TRBD2. This CDR3 region has 15 residues. The ends lost 4 bases at V and 9 bases at J; junction bases unmatched: 8. CDR3 nucleotide sequence: TGTGCCAGCAGTTCCTCACTAGCGGGAGCGGGTGAGCAGTTCTTC. Translation gives CASSSSLAGAGEQFF.

This clonotype was found many times. The rearrangement links TRBV20-1 to TRBJ2-7, with D perhaps matching TRBD1 (5 bases). This CDR3 is 13 amino acids long. CDR1 is DFQATT and CDR2 is SNEGSKA in the germline V gene (reference sequence). Trimming cost V 2 bases and J 3 bases, with 11 bases left between them. CDR3 nucleotide sequence: TGCAGTGCTAGAATCCAGGGCAGCTACGAGCAGTACTTC. It codes for CSARIQGSYEQYF.

This clonotype has ten or more counts. The genes are TRBV10-3 and TRBJ2-1, with no clear D. The CDR3 has 18 amino acids. The germline V gene has CDR1 ENHRY and CDR2 SYGVKD. Between the trimmed V and J ends, which lost 0 bases and 10 bases, there was a span of 25 bases. CDR3 sequence: CAISESMAAPYNYIEQFF. CDR3 coding DNA: TGTGCCATCAGTGAGTCTATGGCGGCCCCCTACAATTACATAGAGCAGTTCTTC.

This clonotype was counted ten times or more. The chain employs TRBV7-9 and TRBJ2-7; D is perhaps TRBD1 or TRBD2 (5 bases each). CDR1 is SEHNR and CDR2 is FQNEAQ in the germline V gene (reference sequence). The CDR3 spans 13 residues. V was pared by 4 bases and J by 2 bases, with 9 bases between. CDR3 protein: CASSSRGTYEQYF. DNA of the CDR3: TGTGCCAGCAGCTCGAGGGGAACCTACGAGCAGTACTTC. The full variable domain, completed using reference TRBV7-9 and TRBJ2-7, is DTGVSQNPRHKITKRGQNVTFRCDPISEHNRLYWYRQTLGQGPEFLTYFQNEAQLEKSRLLSDRFSAERPKGSFSTLEIQRTEQGDSAMYLCASSSRGTYEQYFGPGTRLTVT.

This clonotype was picked up many times. This chain links TRBV21-1 with TRBJ1-5; the table's D gene call, TRBD1, was not cross checked with the DNA. TRBV21-1 corresponds to a pseudogene. The CDR3 is made up of 14 amino acids. The CDR3 is CASSVRGRGQPQHF. The CDR3 bases are TGTGCCAGCTCTGTCAGGGGGCGAGGGCAGCCCCAGCATTTT.

This sequence joins TRBV18 and TRBJ2-1; 12 nucleotides align to TRBD2. In germline, CDR1 is KGHSH, CDR2 LQKENI. The CDR3 covers 15 residues. J lost 8 bases, V lost 5 bases, and 7 bases had no gene match. The CDR3, as DNA: TGTGCCAGCTCAACCCTAGCGGGAGGGCGGGATGAGCAGTTCTTC. It specifies CASSTLAGGRDEQFF. The full variable domain, rest sourced from reference TRBV18 and TRBJ2-1, is NAGVMQNPRHLVRRRGQEARLRCSPMKGHSHVYWYRQLPEEGLKFMVYLQKENIIDESGMPKERFSAEFPKEGPSILRIQQVVRGDSAAYFCASSTLAGGRDEQFFGPGTRLTVL.

This clonotype was observed at least ten times. J is TRBJ1-6 and V is TRBV6-5; D remains ambiguous. V lost 0 bases and J 9 bases, leaving 9 bases between the germline ends. From germline, CDR1 is MNHEY and CDR2 SVGAGI. CDR3 length equals 14 residues. The CDR3 DNA is TGTGCCAGCAGTTACTCCCAGGTTACTTCACCCCTCCACTTT. It yields the protein CASSYSQVTSPLHF.

Note on this clonotype: A clone one base away is much larger, so this may be a read error. This sequence joins TRBV6-1 and TRBJ2-7; D remains unclear. The CDR3 spans 14 residues. Germline lookup yields CDR1 MNHNS and CDR2 SASEGT. Trimming took off 8 bases at V and 2 bases at J, with 16 bases between the two ends. CDR3 amino acids: CASRTPHGTYEQYF. CDR3 DNA: TGTGCCAGCCGCACCCCACACGGAACCTACGAGCAGTACTTC.

At least ten counts were recorded for this clonotype. The gene calls are TRBV6-1 and TRBJ2-1; TRBD1 matches at 7 bases. With 10 bases clipped from V and 7 bases from J, the junction kept 13 bases outside the gene matches. This CDR3 contains 14 residues. Germline assignment: CDR1 MNHNS and CDR2 SASEGT. CDR3 loop: CATQGRQGRNEQFF. DNA for the CDR3: TGTGCCACCCAGGGAAGACAGGGCAGGAATGAGCAGTTCTTC.